This T cell receptor beta chain was observed in a study of shared clonotypes between healthy human individuals. TCRdb keeps only in-frame clones here, not all; method: immunoSEQ multiplex PCR. Of roughly 1 million clones in the sample, under 80% were seen once. The germline V gene encodes CDR1 MDHEN and CDR2 SYDVKM. The ends were cut back, 5 bases at V and 5 bases at J, with 9 bases in the middle. The length of the CDR3 is 12 residues. Sequenced input: memory CD4+ T cells sorted from blood. Subset reported: CD45RA-negative fraction. The genes are TRBV28 and TRBJ2-5; D is ambiguous. The TCR originated in a young man in good health. The CDR3 sequence: CASSVFKETQYF. DNA of the CDR3: TGTGCCAGCAGTGTTTTTAAGGAGACCCAGTACTTC.